The sequence of this T cell receptor (beta chain) was determined in a study of T-cell reconstitution after alpha-beta-depleted transplantation in children. TCRbeta library preparation incorporated unique molecular identifiers. TCRdb redid the calling of the PCR reads with MiXCR, one entry per CDR3 protein. Of about 610,000 distinct CDR3 sequences detected, roughly a tenth appear once; the ten largest clones hold 4% to 5%. The ends lost 8 bases at V and 6 bases at J; junction bases unmatched: 6. CDR3 size: 12 residues. Per germline, CDR1 GTSNPN and CDR2 SVGIG (reference sequence). This clonotype was detected a few times.

The genes are TRBV30 and TRBJ2-2; TRBD1 agrees at 7 bases. This TCR came from a human donor who donated a stem cell graft to a child with acute myeloid leukemia. Sequencing was performed on PBMCs from the stem cell graft donor, taken from the stem cell graft. The CDR3 region is CASNRGAGELFF. The DNA of the CDR3 is TGTGCCAGTAACAGGGGTGCCGGGGAGCTGTTTTTT.